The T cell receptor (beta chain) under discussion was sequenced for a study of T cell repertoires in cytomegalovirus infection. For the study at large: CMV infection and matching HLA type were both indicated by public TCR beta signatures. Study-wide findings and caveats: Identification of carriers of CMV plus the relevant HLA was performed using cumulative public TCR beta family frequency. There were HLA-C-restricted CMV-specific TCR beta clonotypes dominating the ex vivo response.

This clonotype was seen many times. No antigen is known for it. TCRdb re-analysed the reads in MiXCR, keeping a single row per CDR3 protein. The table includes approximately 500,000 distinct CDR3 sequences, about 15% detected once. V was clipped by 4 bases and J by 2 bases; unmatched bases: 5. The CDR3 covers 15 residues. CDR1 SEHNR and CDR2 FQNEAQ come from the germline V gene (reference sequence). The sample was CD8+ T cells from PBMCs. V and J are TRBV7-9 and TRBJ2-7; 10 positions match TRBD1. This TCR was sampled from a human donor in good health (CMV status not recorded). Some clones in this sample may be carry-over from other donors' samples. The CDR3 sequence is CASSSTGGTPYEQYF. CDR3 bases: TGTGCCAGCAGCTCGACAGGGGGCACCCCCTACGAGCAGTACTTC.